The 15 T cell receptor beta chains given below trace back to one sample, sequenced in a study of Graves' ophthalmopathy and Graves' hyperthyroidism. The authors amplified TCR beta CDR3 regions from RNA transcripts. HTBI primers served in a first-round RT-PCR, which a second-round multiplex PCR followed. MiXCR, applied by TCRdb to the multiplex PCR reads, yields one record per CDR3 protein. Found here are a few hundred thousand distinct CDR3 sequences, approximately 20% of them singletons; the top ten hold about 1.6%. Sequenced sample: peripheral blood. The receptor source for this set is a woman between 18 and 29 years old with Graves' ophthalmopathy.

This clonotype came up many times. The V call is TRBV7-2, the J call TRBJ1-1; D possibly corresponds to TRBD1 (6 bases). The CDR3 is 14 amino acids. V was clipped by 8 bases and J by 0 bases, with 13 bases between them. In germline, CDR1 is SGHTA, CDR2 FQGNSA. The DNA for the CDR3 is TGTGCCAGCCGACGGGACATACTGAACACTGAAGCTTTCTTT. This codes for CASRRDILNTEAFF.

This clonotype has at least ten counts. The chain employs TRBV6-2 or TRBV6-3 and TRBJ1-3; TRBD1 matches at 7 bases. The V gene's germline CDR1 is MNHEY and CDR2 SVGEGT. The CDR3 sequence is 16 residues long. J was trimmed by 0 bases and V by 5 bases; bases with no gene match: 7. The CDR3 DNA sequence: TGTGCCAGCAGTCGACAGGGAGCCTCCTCTGGAAACACCATATATTTT. It specifies CASSRQGASSGNTIYF.

V gene TRBV11-2 combines with J gene TRBJ2-7, with 9 bases lining up with TRBD2. Trimming took 5 bases from V and 5 from J; bases not matched to a gene: 7. Germline CDR1 and CDR2: SGHAT and FQNNGV. The CDR3 is made up of 14 amino acids. CDR3: CASSGVAGVDEQYF. CDR3 sequence (DNA): TGTGCCAGCAGCGGAGTAGCGGGAGTCGACGAGCAGTACTTC.

This clonotype occurred many times. Sequence at one end of the junction differs from germline and may be a read error. V and J are TRBV7-9 and TRBJ1-5; maybe TRBD1 (6 bases). The CDR3 loop spans 15 amino acids. Looked up from germline, CDR1 is SEHNR and CDR2 is FQNEAQ (reference sequence). CDR3 amino acids: CAGSPPGQAGQPQHF. CDR3 sequence (DNA): TGTGCCGGCAGCCCCCCGGGACAAGCGGGTCAGCCCCAGCATTTT.

The chain couples TRBV7-2 to TRBJ2-5; D possibly corresponds to TRBD2 (5 bases). Germline V gene lookup returns CDR1 SGHTA and CDR2 FQGNSA. The CDR3 extends over 14 amino acids. V was trimmed by 1 base and J by 3 bases, leaving 9 bases between them. The CDR3 loop is CASSLVTAEETQYF. DNA of the CDR3: TGTGCCAGCAGCTTAGTAACAGCGGAAGAGACCCAGTACTTC.

This clonotype has more than one count but fewer than ten. The V and J genes are TRBV12-3 or TRBV12-4 and TRBJ2-7; 7 bases map to TRBD2. The CDR3 extends over 14 amino acids. With V trimmed by 3 bases and J by 6 bases, 8 bases remained unmatched. CDR3 amino acids: CASSFGGRSGEQYF. CDR3 in DNA: TGTGCCAGCAGTTTCGGCGGGAGAAGTGGCGAGCAGTACTTC.

This clonotype occurred many times. The chain uses TRBV19 and TRBJ1-6; 8 bases line up with TRBD1. This CDR3 contains 13 residues. J lost 7 bases, V lost 5 bases, and 1 base had no gene match. Germline V gene lookup returns CDR1 LNHDA and CDR2 SQIVND (reference sequence). CDR3 protein: CASSDRGNSPLHF. The CDR3 nucleotides read TGTGCCAGTAGTGACAGGGGAAATTCACCCCTCCACTTT.

This clonotype has at least ten counts. The CDR3 nucleotides are TGTGCCAGCAGCCCCCCTGCCCAGGGGCCTTCAACCTACGAGCAGTACTTC. Translated, it gives CASSPPAQGPSTYEQYF. V gene TRBV11-2 combines with J gene TRBJ2-7, with D maybe TRBD1 (6 bases). Germline V gene lookup returns CDR1 SGHAT and CDR2 FQNNGV. Deletions cut 5 bases from V and 2 bases from J, with 22 bases between. CDR3 length: 17 amino acids.

This clonotype was seen repeatedly, ten times or more. V usage is TRBV7-9 and J usage is TRBJ2-5, with 7 bases identical to TRBD2. There are 15 residues in the CDR3. Germline V gene data show CDR1 as SEHNR and CDR2 as FQNEAQ (reference sequence). Trimming at V came to 6 bases and at J to 2 bases, leaving 9 bases not matched to a gene. In nucleotides, the CDR3 is TGTGCCAGCAGTTCTCTAGCGGATCAACAAGAGACCCAGTACTTC. Translated: CASSSLADQQETQYF.

At least ten counts were recorded for this clonotype. The V call is TRBV19, the J call TRBJ2-1, with 10 nucleotides matching TRBD2. Germline values: CDR1 LNHDA, CDR2 SQIVND (reference sequence). The J segment lost 5 bases and the V segment lost 4 bases, leaving 8 bases of the junction unmatched. The CDR3 is 16 amino acids. This CDR3 is CASSTPGLAGDNEQFF. The CDR3 DNA sequence: TGTGCCAGTAGTACGCCGGGTCTAGCGGGAGACAATGAGCAGTTCTTC.

This clonotype was recorded at least ten times. This chain links TRBV12-3 or TRBV12-4 with TRBJ2-2; the D gene is possibly TRBD2 (6 bases). The CDR3 covers 16 residues. V lost 4 bases, J lost 1 base, and 13 bases lay in between. The CDR3 coding sequence is TGTGCCAGCAGTTATGAGAGGGAGGTGAACACCGGGGAGCTGTTTTTT. Protein sequence: CASSYEREVNTGELFF.

At least ten counts were recorded for this clonotype. The V call is TRBV28, the J call TRBJ2-5, with 10 bases lining up with TRBD2. Germline V gives CDR1 MDHEN, CDR2 SYDVKM. This CDR3 comprises 16 residues. With 3 bases clipped from V and 0 bases from J, the junction kept 4 bases outside the gene matches. CDR3: CASSFYGLADQETQYF. CDR3 coding DNA: TGTGCCAGCAGTTTCTACGGACTAGCGGACCAAGAGACCCAGTACTTC.

The gene calls are TRBV11-2 and TRBJ2-2; 8 bases are shared with TRBD2. The CDR3 covers 13 residues. Germline V gene data show CDR1 as SGHAT and CDR2 as FQNNGV. The V segment lost 7 bases and the J segment 7 bases; nucleotides outside the gene matches: 5. The CDR3 is CASIREGRGELFF. The DNA of the CDR3 is TGTGCCAGCATACGGGAGGGCCGCGGGGAGCTGTTTTTT.

This clonotype was seen repeatedly, ten times or more. The V gene is TRBV6-5, the J gene TRBJ2-6; 7 nucleotides match TRBD1. In germline, CDR1 is MNHEY, CDR2 SVGAGI. The J segment lost 0 bases and the V segment lost 6 bases, leaving 14 bases of the junction unmatched. The CDR3 consists of 19 residues. In DNA form, the CDR3 reads TGTGCCAGCAGAGGACGGGACAGAGATATTAACTCTGGGGCCAACGTCCTGACTTTC. Its protein is CASRGRDRDINSGANVLTF.

This clonotype showed up many times. The genes are TRBV15 and TRBJ2-7; D is unresolved. Trimming took off 0 bases at V and 2 bases at J, with 14 bases between the two ends. This CDR3 comprises 16 residues. Germline CDR1 and CDR2: LNHNV and YYDKDF (reference sequence). CDR3 protein: CATSRDQTTEAYEQYF. Written as DNA, the CDR3 is TGTGCCACCAGCAGAGATCAAACGACCGAAGCCTACGAGCAGTACTTC.